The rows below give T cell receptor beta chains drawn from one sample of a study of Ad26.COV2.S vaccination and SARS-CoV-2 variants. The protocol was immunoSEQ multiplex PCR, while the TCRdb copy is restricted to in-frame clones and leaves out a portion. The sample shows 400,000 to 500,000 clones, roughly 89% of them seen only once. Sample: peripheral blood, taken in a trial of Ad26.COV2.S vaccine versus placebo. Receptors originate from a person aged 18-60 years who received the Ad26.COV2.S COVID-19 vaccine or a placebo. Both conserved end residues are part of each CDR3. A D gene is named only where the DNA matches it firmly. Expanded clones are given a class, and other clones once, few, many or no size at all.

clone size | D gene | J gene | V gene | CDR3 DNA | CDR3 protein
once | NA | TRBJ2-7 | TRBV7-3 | TGTGCCAGCAGCTCTGAGTTTTCCTACGAGCAGTACTTC | CASSSEFSYEQYF
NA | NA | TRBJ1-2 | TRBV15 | TGTGCCACCAGCAGAGACCCCAGGGTTGACTATGGCTACACCTTC | CATSRDPRVDYGYTF
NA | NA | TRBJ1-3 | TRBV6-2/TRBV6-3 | TGTGCCAGCTGCCGGAGCTCTGGAAACACCATATATTTT | CASCRSSGNTIYF
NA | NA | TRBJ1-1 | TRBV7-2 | TGTGCCAGCAGCTCCCTGGCAGGGAACACTGAAGCTTTCTTT | CASSSLAGNTEAFF
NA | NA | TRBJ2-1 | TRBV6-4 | TGTGCCAGCAGTGACTCAAGGGGGGGGAATGAGCAGTTCTTC | CASSDSRGGNEQFF
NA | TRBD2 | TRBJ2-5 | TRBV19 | TGTGCCAGTAGTTCTAATTGGGGACTAGCGCACCAAGAGACCCAGTACTTC | CASSSNWGLAHQETQYF
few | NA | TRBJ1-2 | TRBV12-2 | TGTGCAAGGTTCTATGGCTACACCTTC | CARFYGYTF
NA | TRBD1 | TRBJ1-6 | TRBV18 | TGTGCCAGCTCACTAGGGACAGCAGATAATTCACCCCTCCACTTT | CASSLGTADNSPLHF
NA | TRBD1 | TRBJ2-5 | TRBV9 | TGTGCCAGCAGCGCCCCCTCCCGGGACAGGTTCACAGAGACCCAGTACTTC | CASSAPSRDRFTETQYF
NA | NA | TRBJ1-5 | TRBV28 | TGTGCCAGCAGGCCGGGGGAAGGATATCAGCCCCAGCATTTT | CASRPGEGYQPQHF
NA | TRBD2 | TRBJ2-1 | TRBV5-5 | TGTGCCAGCAGCCGTCTCCTAGCGGCCTACAATGAGCAGTTCTTC | CASSRLLAAYNEQFF
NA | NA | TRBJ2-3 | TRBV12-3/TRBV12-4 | TGTGCCAGCAAGCCCAATGGAGATACGCAGTATTTT | CASKPNGDTQYF